This is a list of T cell receptor beta chains from one sample in a study of patients and donors after allogeneic stem cell transplantation. TCRdb called the RT-PCR reads again in MiXCR, with one record for every CDR3 protein. The sample lists just over 55,000 distinct CDR3 sequences, roughly 13% occurring once. The sample comprised blood, either unsorted or a sorted T cell fraction (not recorded which). These receptors were obtained from a human donor who was either an allogeneic HSCT recipient or a stem cell or donor lymphocyte infusion donor (not recorded which). It is not recorded whose cells these are; they may come from a transplant donor. CDR3s include the opening cysteine and the closing phenylalanine or tryptophan. D genes are given only for firm matches. Clone size, where shown, is once, few, many, or a class for clones that have expanded.

D gene	V gene	J gene	clone size	CDR3 protein	CDR3 DNA
NA	TRBV5-4	TRBJ2-7	few	CASSLDVSRYEQYF	TGTGCCAGCAGCTTGGACGTGTCGCGCTACGAGCAGTACTTC
NA	TRBV3-1	TRBJ1-1	many	CASSQVARTEAFF	TGTGCCAGCAGCCAAGTGGCCAGGACTGAAGCTTTCTTT
TRBD1	TRBV7-9	TRBJ2-1	NA	CASSPPDRAFYNEQFF	TGTGCCAGCAGCCCACCAGACAGGGCCTTCTACAATGAGCAGTTCTTC
NA	TRBV6-5	TRBJ2-1	NA	CASSYSRIAEDNEQFF	TGTGCCAGCAGTTACTCCCGGATAGCGGAGGACAATGAGCAGTTCTTC
NA	TRBV6-5	TRBJ1-4	many	CASSSKFRGPTNEKLFF	TGTGCCAGCAGTTCGAAGTTCAGGGGCCCAACTAATGAAAAACTGTTTTTT
NA	TRBV12-3/TRBV12-4	TRBJ1-1	many	CASSVLGRNTEAFF	TGTGCCAGCAGTGTGTTGGGGCGGAACACTGAAGCTTTCTTT
NA	TRBV5-6	TRBJ2-7	NA	CASRRLGTSYSYEQYF	TGTGCCAGCAGACGACTCGGGACTTCATACTCCTACGAGCAGTACTTC
TRBD2	TRBV20-1	TRBJ2-7	few	CSAREIVAAGPYEQYF	TGCAGTGCTAGAGAAATCGTTGCAGCGGGGCCCTACGAGCAGTACTTC
NA	TRBV11-2	TRBJ1-1	few	CASSLGASSNTEAFF	TGTGCCAGCAGCTTAGGGGCAAGTTCGAACACTGAAGCTTTCTTT
NA	TRBV19	TRBJ2-1	NA	CASSIHFSSSYNEQFF	TGTGCCAGTAGTATTCACTTCTCCAGCTCCTACAATGAGCAGTTCTTC
TRBD1	TRBV29-1	TRBJ2-7	few	CSVAQPGQPYEQYF	TGCAGCGTCGCCCAACCGGGACAGCCTTACGAGCAGTACTTC
NA	TRBV7-2	TRBJ1-2	few	CASSLGRGGYTF	TGTGCCAGCAGCTTAGGGCGGGGAGGCTACACCTTC
NA	TRBV27	TRBJ2-7	many	CASSLSGGFYEQYF	TGTGCCAGCAGTTTATCTGGGGGTTTCTACGAGCAGTACTTC